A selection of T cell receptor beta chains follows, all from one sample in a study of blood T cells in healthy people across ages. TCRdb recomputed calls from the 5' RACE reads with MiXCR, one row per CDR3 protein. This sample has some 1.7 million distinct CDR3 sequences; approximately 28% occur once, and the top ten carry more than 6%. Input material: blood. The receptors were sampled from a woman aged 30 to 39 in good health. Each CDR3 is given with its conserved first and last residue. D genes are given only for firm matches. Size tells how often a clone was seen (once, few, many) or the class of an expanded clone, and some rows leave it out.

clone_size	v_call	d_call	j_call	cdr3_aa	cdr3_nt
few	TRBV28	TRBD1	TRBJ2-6	CASSFSGGAGANVLTF	TGTGCCAGCAGTTTCTCAGGGGGCGCCGGGGCCAACGTCCTGACTTTC
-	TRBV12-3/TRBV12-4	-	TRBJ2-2	CASRPDRHTGELFF	TGTGCCAGCAGGCCAGACAGGCACACCGGGGAGCTGTTTTTT
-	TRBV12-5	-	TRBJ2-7	CASGYGSSYEQYF	TGTGCTAGTGGTTACGGTAGCTCCTACGAGCAGTACTTC
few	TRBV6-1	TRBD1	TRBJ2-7	CATPNIPGTGVHEQYF	TGTGCCACCCCGAACATCCCAGGGACAGGGGTTCACGAGCAGTACTTC
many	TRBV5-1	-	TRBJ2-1	CASSLEGADEQFF	TGCGCCAGCAGCTTGGAAGGGGCAGATGAGCAGTTCTTC
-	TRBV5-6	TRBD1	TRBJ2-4	CASSWGQGKNIQYF	TGTGCCAGCAGCTGGGGACAGGGGAAAAACATTCAGTACTTC
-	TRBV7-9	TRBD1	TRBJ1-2	CASSFTGEKTYGYTF	TGTGCCAGCAGCTTCACAGGGGAGAAGACCTATGGCTACACCTTC
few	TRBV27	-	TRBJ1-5	CASSLFSRDISFGRQPQHF	TGTGCCAGCAGTTTATTTAGCCGGGACATCTCCTTCGGGAGGCAGCCCCAGCATTTT
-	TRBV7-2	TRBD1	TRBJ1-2	CASSQNRGLEGYTF	TGTGCCAGCAGCCAGAACAGGGGGTTGGAGGGCTACACCTTC
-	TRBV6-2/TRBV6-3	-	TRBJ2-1	CASSSVGRHNEQFF	TGTGCCAGCAGTTCGGTCGGGCGACACAATGAGCAGTTCTTC
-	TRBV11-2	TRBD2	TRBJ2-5	CASSLGTSGRGETQYF	TGTGCCAGCAGCTTAGGGACTAGCGGGAGAGGGGAGACCCAGTACTTC
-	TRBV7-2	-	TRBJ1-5	CASSRVGSGNSNQPQHF	TGTGCCAGCAGCCGGGTAGGCAGCGGGAATAGCAATCAGCCCCAGCATTTT
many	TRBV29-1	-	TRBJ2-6	CSAVPSGANVLTF	TGCAGCGCCGTCCCATCGGGGGCCAACGTCCTGACTTTC
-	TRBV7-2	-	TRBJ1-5	CANSLVGGSNQPQHF	TGTGCCAACAGCTTAGTGGGGGGGAGCAATCAGCCCCAGCATTTT